These 4 T cell receptor beta chains were all obtained from the same sample, sequenced in a study of T-cell reconstitution after alpha-beta-depleted transplantation in children. Using unique molecular identifiers, the investigators prepared the TCRbeta library. Using its own MiXCR run on the PCR reads, TCRdb lists one record per CDR3 protein. The sample yields around 120,000 distinct CDR3 sequences, roughly 23% seen once. The sample consisted of PBMCs, mostly from graft donor cells, taken 180 days after TCRalphabeta/CD19-depleted stem cell transplant. These receptors all come from a male patient aged 2-10 years who had a stem cell transplant for chronic granulomatous disease, so the T cells may come from the graft donor.

The chain employs TRBV20-1 and TRBJ2-1, with 13 bases lining up with TRBD2. Trimming took 3 bases from V and 4 from J; bases not matched to a gene: 15. There are 19 residues in the CDR3. Germline V gives CDR1 DFQATT, CDR2 SNEGSKA (reference sequence). CDR3 loop: CSASPKKALAGGRYNEQFF. The CDR3 nucleotides read TGCAGTGCTAGTCCCAAAAAAGCACTAGCGGGAGGGAGGTACAATGAGCAGTTCTTC.

This clonotype was counted between two and nine times. The rearrangement joins TRBV7-3 to TRBJ2-1; 8 bases are shared with TRBD1. The CDR3 contains 15 residues. Trimming at V came to 1 base and at J to 3 bases, leaving 2 bases not matched to a gene. Germline-derived CDR1 and CDR2 are SGHTA and FQGTGA. The CDR3 reads CASSLIGTGYNEQFF. Here the CDR3 DNA reads TGTGCCAGCAGCTTAATCGGGACAGGCTACAATGAGCAGTTCTTC.

The rearrangement joins TRBV7-8 to TRBJ1-4, with D tentatively TRBD1 (5 bases). This CDR3 contains 14 residues. The germline gives CDR1 SGHVS, CDR2 FQNEAQ. The V end was cut by 3 bases, the J end by 5 bases, with 10 bases between. In DNA, the CDR3 is TGTGCCAGCAGCTTGGCAGGGCTCAATGAAAAACTGTTTTTT. This translates into CASSLAGLNEKLFF.

On this clonotype: A much larger clone lies a single base off, so this may be a read error. The chain combines TRBV5-1 with TRBJ2-1, with D possibly called TRBD1 or TRBD2 (5 bases each). Germline assignment: CDR1 SGHRS and CDR2 YFSETQ. The CDR3 covers 14 residues. CDR3 protein: CASSPSGPTNVQFF. CDR3 nucleotide sequence: TGCGCCAGCAGCCCGTCGGGGCCGACCAATGTGCAGTTCTTC.